This is a list of T cell receptor beta chains from one sample in a study of blood T cell repertoires in COVID-19. Measured with immunoSEQ multiplex PCR; TCRdb has only the in-frame clones, and not every one. This sample has 180,000 or so clones, with 84% found just once. Sequenced material: peripheral blood. All receptors derive from a woman between 70 and 85 years old with COVID-19, enrolled during active disease. The CDR3 runs from the conserved cysteine through the conserved F or W.

J gene	V gene	CDR3 protein
TRBJ1-2	TRBV12-3/TRBV12-4	CASSRGSGYTF
TRBJ2-4	TRBV7-2	CASSLAGSGGAKNIQYF
TRBJ1-1	TRBV6-4	CASITPRTNTEAFF
TRBJ1-1	TRBV15	CATSPMPGNTEAFF
TRBJ1-6	TRBV24-1	CATSGGQYNSPLHF
TRBJ1-6	TRBV3-1/TRBV3-2	CASSQVLVSALGPLHF
TRBJ1-1	TRBV18	CASSPGGKGNTEAFF
TRBJ2-5	TRBV4-1	CASSQIATIPQETQYF
TRBJ1-5	TRBV27	CASSLSGGPFNQPQHF
TRBJ1-6	TRBV10-3	CAISGERQGRGSPLHF
TRBJ2-2	TRBV6-5	CASREEGMWTGELFF
TRBJ1-1	TRBV6-1	CASSEQDREAFF
TRBJ2-5	TRBV5-1	CASSLVDGRGETQYF
TRBJ1-3	TRBV9	CASSMGTAGNTIYF
TRBJ2-3	TRBV24-1	CATSEPGKLHTDTQYF
TRBJ2-3	TRBV9	CASSVATGVGADTQYF
TRBJ2-1	TRBV2	CASKRENEQFF
TRBJ1-2	TRBV15	CATSRPGQADVYGYTF
TRBJ2-3	TRBV2	CASSGFTTSTDTQYF
TRBJ2-7	TRBV5-8	CASSLVGGSSYEQYF
TRBJ1-6	TRBV6-5	CASSSKGGGSPLHF
TRBJ1-5	TRBV12-5	CASGSGQGGQPQHF
TRBJ2-2	TRBV28	CASGGSSSGNTGELFF
TRBJ2-3	TRBV6-7	CASSYSSGVEDTQYF
TRBJ2-3	TRBV3-1/TRBV3-2	CASTDPRGPQYF
TRBJ2-7	TRBV6-5	CASSRGGTSDEQYF
TRBJ2-3	TRBV4-2	CASSQEGQTTDTQYF
TRBJ2-5	TRBV7-8	CASSLELDSIGETQYF
TRBJ2-1	TRBV4-1	CASSQGAASYNEQFF
TRBJ2-7	TRBV6-5	CASRAESFYEQYF
TRBJ1-4	TRBV7-8	CASSLGDREEKLFF
TRBJ2-7	TRBV3-1/TRBV3-2	CASSELAGVRRYEQYF
TRBJ1-1	TRBV4-1	CASSQEVGTGAEAFF
TRBJ1-4	TRBV6-5	CASSLGQGTEKLFF
TRBJ1-6	TRBV30	CAWKRQESDPLHF
TRBJ2-1	TRBV28	CASRPLAGGPSEQFF
TRBJ2-2	TRBV27	CASSLDLDRLNTGELFF
TRBJ1-4	TRBV5-1	CASSPRITGVDEKLFF
TRBJ1-1	TRBV2	CASNPPGTGGPNTEAFF
TRBJ2-2	TRBV5-1	CASVQGRTGELFF
TRBJ1-1	TRBV18	CASSPLPTGNTEAFF
TRBJ2-1	TRBV6-7	CASSTDSYNEQFF
TRBJ2-3	TRBV7-2	CASSLVSIAADTQYF
TRBJ1-2	TRBV6-5	CASSRDSYGYTF
TRBJ1-2	TRBV10-3	CAISENRGMAYGYTF
TRBJ1-1	TRBV12-5	CASGPENTEAFF
TRBJ2-1	TRBV6-6	CASNKLARNNEQFF
TRBJ1-1	TRBV10-3	CAITLGQNTEAFF
TRBJ1-4	TRBV19	CASSSPVFEKLFF